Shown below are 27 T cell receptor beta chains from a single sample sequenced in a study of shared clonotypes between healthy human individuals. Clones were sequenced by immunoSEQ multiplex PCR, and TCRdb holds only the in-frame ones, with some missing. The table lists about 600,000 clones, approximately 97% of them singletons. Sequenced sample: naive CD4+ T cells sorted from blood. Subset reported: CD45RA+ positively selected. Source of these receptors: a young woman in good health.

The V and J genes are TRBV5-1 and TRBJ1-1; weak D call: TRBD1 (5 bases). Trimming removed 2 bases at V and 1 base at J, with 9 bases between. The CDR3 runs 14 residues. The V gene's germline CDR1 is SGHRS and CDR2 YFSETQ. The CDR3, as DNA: TGCGCCAGCAGCTTATACGGACAGAACACTGAAGCTTTCTTT. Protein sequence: CASSLYGQNTEAFF.

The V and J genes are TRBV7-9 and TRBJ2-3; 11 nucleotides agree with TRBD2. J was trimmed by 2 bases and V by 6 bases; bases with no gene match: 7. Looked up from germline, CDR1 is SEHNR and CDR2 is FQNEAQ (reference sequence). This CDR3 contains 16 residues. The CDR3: CASSRRLAGNTDTQYF. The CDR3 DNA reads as TGTGCCAGCAGTCGCCGACTAGCGGGAAACACAGATACGCAGTATTTT.

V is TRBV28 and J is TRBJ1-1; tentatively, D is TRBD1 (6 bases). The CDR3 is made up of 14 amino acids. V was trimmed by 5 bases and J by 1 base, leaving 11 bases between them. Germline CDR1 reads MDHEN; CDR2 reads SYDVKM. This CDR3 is CASSPRQENTEAFF. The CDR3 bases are TGTGCCAGCAGTCCAAGACAGGAGAACACTGAAGCTTTCTTT.

The CDR3 bases are TGTGCCAGCAGCTGGGGGACAACTTCCACTGAAGCTTTCTTT. Residues: CASSWGTTSTEAFF. The chain is built from TRBV5-6 and TRBJ1-1; tentative D call: TRBD1 (6 bases). Germline CDR1 SGHDT, CDR2 YYEEEE. Trimming left V 3 bases short and J 4 bases short, with 13 bases between. CDR3 length: 14 amino acids.

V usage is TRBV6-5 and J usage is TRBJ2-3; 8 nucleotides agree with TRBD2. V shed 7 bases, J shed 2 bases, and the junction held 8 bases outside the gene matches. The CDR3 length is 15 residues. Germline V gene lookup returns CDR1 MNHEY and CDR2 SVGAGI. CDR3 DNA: TGTGCCAGCAAGGATATAGCGGGGAACACAGATACGCAGTATTTT. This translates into CASKDIAGNTDTQYF.

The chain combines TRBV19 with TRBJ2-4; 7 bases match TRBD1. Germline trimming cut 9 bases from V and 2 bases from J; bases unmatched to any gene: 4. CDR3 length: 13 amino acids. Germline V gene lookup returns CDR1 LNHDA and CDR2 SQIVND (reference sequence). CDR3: CASKGATKNIQYF. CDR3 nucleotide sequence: TGTGCCAGCAAGGGGGCCACCAAAAACATTCAGTACTTC.

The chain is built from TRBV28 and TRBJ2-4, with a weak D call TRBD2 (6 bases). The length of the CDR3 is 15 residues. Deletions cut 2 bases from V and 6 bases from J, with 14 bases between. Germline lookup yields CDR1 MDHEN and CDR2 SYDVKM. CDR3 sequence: CASSLTPGEVNIQYF. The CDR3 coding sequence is TGTGCCAGCAGTTTAACCCCCGGGGAGGTAAACATTCAGTACTTC.

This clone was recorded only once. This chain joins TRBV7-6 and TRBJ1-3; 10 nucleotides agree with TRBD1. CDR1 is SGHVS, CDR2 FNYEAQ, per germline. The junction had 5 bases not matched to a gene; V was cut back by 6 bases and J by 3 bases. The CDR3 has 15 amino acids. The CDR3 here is CASSLGQGSGNTIYF. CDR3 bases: TGTGCCAGCAGTTTGGGACAGGGGAGTGGAAACACCATATATTTT.

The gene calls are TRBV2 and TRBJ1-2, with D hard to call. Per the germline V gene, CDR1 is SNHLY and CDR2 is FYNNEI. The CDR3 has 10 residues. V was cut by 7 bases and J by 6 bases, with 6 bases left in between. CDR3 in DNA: TGTGCCAGCATGGGAAATGGCTACACCTTC. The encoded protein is CASMGNGYTF.

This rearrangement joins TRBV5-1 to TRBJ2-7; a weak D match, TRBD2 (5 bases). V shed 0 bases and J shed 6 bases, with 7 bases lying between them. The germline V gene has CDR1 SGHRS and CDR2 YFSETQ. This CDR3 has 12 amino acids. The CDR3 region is CASSLGTSEQYF. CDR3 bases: TGCGCCAGCAGCTTGGGGACTTCCGAGCAGTACTTC.

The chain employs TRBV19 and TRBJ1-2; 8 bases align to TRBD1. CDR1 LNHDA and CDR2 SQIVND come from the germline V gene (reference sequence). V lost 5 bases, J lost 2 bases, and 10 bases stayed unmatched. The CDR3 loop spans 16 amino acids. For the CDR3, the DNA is TGTGCCAGTAGTCTCGGGGGGACAGGAACAAACTATGGCTACACCTTC. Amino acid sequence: CASSLGGTGTNYGYTF.

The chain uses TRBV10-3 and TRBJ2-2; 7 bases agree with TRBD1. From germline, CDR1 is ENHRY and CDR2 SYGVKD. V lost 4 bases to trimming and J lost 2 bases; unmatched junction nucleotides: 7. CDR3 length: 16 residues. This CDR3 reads CAISGGQAVNTGELFF. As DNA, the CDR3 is TGTGCCATCAGTGGAGGACAGGCCGTAAACACCGGGGAGCTGTTTTTT.

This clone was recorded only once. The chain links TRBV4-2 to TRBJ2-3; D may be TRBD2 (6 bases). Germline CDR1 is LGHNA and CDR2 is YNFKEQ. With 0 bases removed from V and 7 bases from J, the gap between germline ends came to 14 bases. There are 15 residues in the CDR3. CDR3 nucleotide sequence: TGTGCCAGCAGCCAAGAACGCGGGGATTTGAATACGCAGTATTTT. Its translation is CASSQERGDLNTQYF.

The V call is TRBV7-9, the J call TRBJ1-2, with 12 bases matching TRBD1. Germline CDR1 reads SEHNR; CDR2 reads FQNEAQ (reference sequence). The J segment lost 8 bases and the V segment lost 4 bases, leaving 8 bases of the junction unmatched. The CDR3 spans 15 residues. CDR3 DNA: TGTGCCAGCAGCTCGCAAGGGACAGGGGGCGTCGGCTACACCTTC. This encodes CASSSQGTGGVGYTF.

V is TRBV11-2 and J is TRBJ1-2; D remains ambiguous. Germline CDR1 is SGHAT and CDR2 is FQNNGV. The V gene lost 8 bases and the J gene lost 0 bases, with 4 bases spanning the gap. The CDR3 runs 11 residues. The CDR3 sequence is CASGSNYGYTF. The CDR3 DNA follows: TGTGCCAGCGGCTCTAACTATGGCTACACCTTC.

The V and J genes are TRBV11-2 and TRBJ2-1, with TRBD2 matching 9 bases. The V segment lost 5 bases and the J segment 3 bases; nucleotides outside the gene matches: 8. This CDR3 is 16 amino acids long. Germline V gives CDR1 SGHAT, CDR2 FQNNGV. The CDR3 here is CASSARISGGYNEQFF. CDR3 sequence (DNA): TGTGCCAGCAGCGCTAGGATTAGCGGGGGCTACAATGAGCAGTTCTTC.

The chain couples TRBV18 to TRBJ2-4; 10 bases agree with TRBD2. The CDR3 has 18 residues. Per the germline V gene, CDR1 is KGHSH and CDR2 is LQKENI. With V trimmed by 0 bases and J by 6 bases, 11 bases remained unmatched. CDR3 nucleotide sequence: TGTGCCAGCTCACCACCGGGTCAAGCGGGAGGGCCGGGAAACATTCAGTACTTC. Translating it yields CASSPPGQAGGPGNIQYF.

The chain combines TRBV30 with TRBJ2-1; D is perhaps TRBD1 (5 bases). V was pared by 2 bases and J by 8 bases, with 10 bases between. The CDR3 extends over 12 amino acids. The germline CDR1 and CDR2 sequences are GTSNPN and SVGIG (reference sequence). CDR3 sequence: CAWSPQVDEQFF. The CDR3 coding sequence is TGTGCCTGGAGTCCACAGGTCGATGAGCAGTTCTTC.

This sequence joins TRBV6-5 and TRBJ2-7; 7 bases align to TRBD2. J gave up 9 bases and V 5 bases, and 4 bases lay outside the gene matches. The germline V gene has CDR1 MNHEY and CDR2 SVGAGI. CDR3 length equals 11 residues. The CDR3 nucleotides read TGTGCCAGCAGTGAATGGGAGGGGCAGTACTTC. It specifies CASSEWEGQYF.

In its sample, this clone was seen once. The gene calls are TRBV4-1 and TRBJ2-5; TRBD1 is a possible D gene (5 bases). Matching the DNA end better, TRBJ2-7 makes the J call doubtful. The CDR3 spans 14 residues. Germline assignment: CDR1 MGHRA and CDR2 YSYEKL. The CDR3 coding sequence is TGCGCCAGCGAGCAGGGCAGGTTCTCCTACGAGCAGTACTTC. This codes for CASEQGRFSYEQYF.

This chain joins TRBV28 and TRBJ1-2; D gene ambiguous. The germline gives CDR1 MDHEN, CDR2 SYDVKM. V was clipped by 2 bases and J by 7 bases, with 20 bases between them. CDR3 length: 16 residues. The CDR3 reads CASSLEGPGRKGGYTF. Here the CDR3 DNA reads TGTGCCAGCAGTTTAGAGGGTCCCGGCAGGAAGGGTGGCTACACCTTC.

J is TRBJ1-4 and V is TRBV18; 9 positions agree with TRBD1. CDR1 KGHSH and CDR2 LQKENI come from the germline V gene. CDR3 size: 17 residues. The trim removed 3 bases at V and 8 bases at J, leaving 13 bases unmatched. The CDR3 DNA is TGTGCCAGCTCACCCCGAGGACAGGGGACAAAAAGCGAAAAACTGTTTTTT. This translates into CASSPRGQGTKSEKLFF.

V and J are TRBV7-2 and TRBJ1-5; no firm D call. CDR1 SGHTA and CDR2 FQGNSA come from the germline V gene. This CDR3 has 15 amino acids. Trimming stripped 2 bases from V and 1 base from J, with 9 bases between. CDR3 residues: CASSLKGRSNQPQHF. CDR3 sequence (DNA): TGTGCCAGCAGCTTAAAAGGCAGGAGCAATCAGCCCCAGCATTTT.

The CDR3 spells CASSFDYGGGYEQYF. CDR3 DNA sequence: TGCGCCAGCAGCTTCGATTACGGCGGGGGGTACGAGCAGTACTTC. V is TRBV5-1 and J is TRBJ2-5; 8 nucleotides line up with TRBD2. The J call may be incorrect, as the DNA end agrees better with TRBJ2-7. Germline V lookup: CDR1 SGHRS, CDR2 YFSETQ. The CDR3 is 15 residues long.

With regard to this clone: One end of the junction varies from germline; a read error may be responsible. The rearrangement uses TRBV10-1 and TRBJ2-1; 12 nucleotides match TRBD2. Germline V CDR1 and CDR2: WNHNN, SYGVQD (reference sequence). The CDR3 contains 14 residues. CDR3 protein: CASSDALAGGEPFF. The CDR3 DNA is TGCGCCAGCAGTGATGCACTAGCGGGAGGTGAGCCGTTCTTC.

The CDR3 DNA reads as TGTGCCAGCTCACCTCTTGGGGGAGGCCATCTCTCTGGGGCCAACGTCCTGACTTTC. This gives the protein CASSPLGGGHLSGANVLTF. The J gene is TRBJ2-6, the V gene TRBV18; D possibly corresponds to TRBD2 (6 bases). The CDR3 spans 19 residues. The V end was cut by 3 bases, the J end by 0 bases, with 18 bases between. CDR1 KGHSH and CDR2 LQKENI come from the germline V gene.

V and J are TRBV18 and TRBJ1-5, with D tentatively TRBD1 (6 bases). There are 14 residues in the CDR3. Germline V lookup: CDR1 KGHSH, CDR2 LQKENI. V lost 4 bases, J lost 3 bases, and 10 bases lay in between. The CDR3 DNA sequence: TGTGCCAGCTCACATCGACAGGACAATCAGCCCCAGCATTTT. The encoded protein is CASSHRQDNQPQHF.